These 24 T cell receptor beta chains originate from one sample sequenced in a study of T-cell memory formation after mild COVID-19. MiXCR was run by TCRdb on the 5' RACE reads, yielding one entry per CDR3 protein. There are around 450,000 distinct CDR3 sequences in the sample; 15% to 20% occur only once, and around 8.4% lies in the top ten. The sequencing input was PBMCs or a T cell subset sorted from them (not recorded which). Source of these receptors: an adult woman who had mild COVID-19 (a few samples of this study predate the infection). Cell type and time point are not known.

The CDR3 here is CSANPVSNTEAFF. DNA of the CDR3: TGCAGTGCTAATCCTGTCTCGAACACTGAAGCTTTCTTT. This chain uses TRBV20-1 with TRBJ1-1; D call uncertain. CDR3 length: 13 residues. Germline CDR1 DFQATT, CDR2 SNEGSKA (reference sequence). V gave up 4 bases and J gave up 1 base, with 10 bases separating them.

The chain recombines TRBV3-1 with TRBJ2-2; D may be TRBD2 (5 bases). CDR1 and CDR2 (germline): LGHDT, YNNKEL (reference sequence). V was clipped by 1 base and J by 3 bases, with 6 bases between them. CDR3 length equals 14 residues. The chain's CDR3 is CASSQGLYTGELFF. CDR3 sequence (DNA): TGTGCCAGCAGCCAAGGACTATACACCGGGGAGCTGTTTTTT. The variable domain in full, completed from reference TRBV3-1 and TRBJ2-2, reads DTAVSQTPKYLVTQMGNDKSIKCEQNLGHDTMYWYKQDSKKFLKIMFSYNNKELIINETVPNRFSPKSPDKAHLNLHINSLELGDSAVYFCASSQGLYTGELFFGEGSRLTVL.

This clonotype was seen many times. The genes are TRBV24-1 and TRBJ2-7, with a possible D match to TRBD1 (5 bases). V lost 3 bases and J lost 3, with 14 bases in between. CDR3 length equals 15 residues. CDR1 is KGHDR, CDR2 SFDVKD, per germline. The CDR3 bases are TGTGCCACCAGTGATGGGGCTTTGGGGCTCTACGAGCAGTACTTC. Protein product: CATSDGALGLYEQYF.

This clonotype turned up a few times. V and J are TRBV6-6 and TRBJ1-2, with a possible D match to TRBD1 (6 bases). CDR1 and CDR2 (germline): MNHNY, SVGAGI (reference sequence). V shed 2 bases and J shed 4 bases, with 23 bases lying between them. The CDR3 totals 18 residues. CDR3 residues: CASSYGLKQGSHFYGYTF. As DNA, the CDR3 is TGTGCCAGCAGTTACGGACTCAAACAGGGATCCCACTTCTATGGCTACACCTTC.

This clonotype came up a few times. This chain links TRBV19 with TRBJ2-4; 7 bases are shared with TRBD2. Per the germline V gene, CDR1 is LNHDA and CDR2 is SQIVND (reference sequence). The CDR3 has 16 amino acids. With 7 bases clipped from V and 7 bases from J, the junction kept 16 bases outside the gene matches. This CDR3 reads CASTDSRGEGKNIQYF. The CDR3, as DNA: TGTGCCAGTACCGATTCCCGGGGGGAAGGGAAGAACATTCAGTACTTC. The whole variable domain, remainder taken from reference TRBV19 and TRBJ2-4, is DGGITQSPKYLFRKEGQNVTLSCEQNLNHDAMYWYRQDPGQGLRLIYYSQIVNDFQKGDIAEGYSVSREKKESFPLTVTSAQKNPTAFYLCASTDSRGEGKNIQYFGAGTRLSVL.

The CDR3 reads CASSLGASGRTGELFF. As DNA, the CDR3 is TGTGCCAGCAGCTTAGGTGCTAGCGGGAGGACGGGGGAGCTGTTTTTT. The chain combines TRBV7-6 with TRBJ2-2; 11 nucleotides match TRBD2. CDR1 and CDR2 (germline): SGHVS, FNYEAQ. CDR3 length equals 16 residues. The J segment lost 8 bases and the V segment lost 1 base, leaving 6 bases of the junction unmatched.

V and J are TRBV15 and TRBJ1-2; no clear D gene. The length of the CDR3 is 12 residues. Trimming removed 0 bases at V and 6 bases at J, with 5 bases between. CDR1 and CDR2 (germline): LNHNV, YYDKDF (reference sequence). As DNA, the CDR3 is TGTGCCACCAGCAGAGATGACCATGGCTACACCTTC. Residues: CATSRDDHGYTF.

In its sample, this clonotype was seen once. The V gene is TRBV7-3, the J gene TRBJ2-5, with TRBD1 as a possible D gene (6 bases). Germline CDR1 reads SGHTA; CDR2 reads FQGTGA. The ends were cut back, 3 bases at V and 1 base at J, with 12 bases in the middle. The CDR3 is made up of 15 amino acids. The CDR3 DNA is TGTGCCAGCAGCTTTATGGACAGACTCCAAGAGACCCAGTACTTC. It specifies CASSFMDRLQETQYF. The full variable domain, in which reference TRBV7-3 and TRBJ2-5 provide the parts outside the CDR3, is GAGVSQTPSNKVTEKGKYVELRCDPISGHTALYWYRQSLGQGPEFLIYFQGTGAADDSGLPNDRFFAVRPEGSVSTLKIQRTERGDSAVYLCASSFMDRLQETQYFGPGTRLLVL.

This clonotype occurred a few times. The genes are TRBV5-4 and TRBJ2-3; 7 positions agree with TRBD2. J was trimmed by 2 bases and V by 0 bases; bases with no gene match: 12. Germline CDR1 reads SGHNT; CDR2 reads YYREEE (reference sequence). CDR3 length: 18 residues. The CDR3 protein is CASSLGLRRERTTDTQYF. For the CDR3, the DNA is TGTGCCAGCAGCTTGGGTCTTCGGCGGGAGCGGACCACAGATACGCAGTATTTT.

This clonotype turned up a few times. This rearrangement joins TRBV12-3 or TRBV12-4 to TRBJ2-6; a weak D match, TRBD2 (6 bases). The V and J ends lost 5 bases and 1 base respectively, with 9 bases between them. This CDR3 is built from 15 residues. CDR3 bases: TGTGCCAGCAGTATACGGGGGTCTGGGGCCAACGTCCTGACTTTC. Translated, it gives CASSIRGSGANVLTF.

The chain recombines TRBV12-3 or TRBV12-4 with TRBJ1-1; TRBD1 is a possible D gene (5 bases). This CDR3 spans 13 amino acids. Trimming stripped 6 bases from V and 2 bases from J, with 10 bases between. The CDR3 sequence is CASSAGTNTEAFF. The CDR3 region has the DNA TGTGCCAGCAGCGCCGGGACTAACACTGAAGCTTTCTTT.

V gene TRBV6-6 combines with J gene TRBJ2-3; 10 nucleotides align to TRBD2. Trimming took 7 bases from V and 6 from J; bases not matched to a gene: 13. CDR3 length equals 16 residues. Germline values: CDR1 MNHNY, CDR2 SVGAGI (reference sequence). CDR3 residues: CASTISGRQLSDTQYF. CDR3 sequence (DNA): TGTGCCAGCACCATTAGCGGGAGGCAATTATCTGATACGCAGTATTTT.

V is TRBV12-3 or TRBV12-4 and J is TRBJ1-2; possible D gene TRBD1, 6 bases. CDR3 length equals 14 residues. Trimming removed 3 bases at V and 3 bases at J, with 11 bases between. CDR3 DNA: TGTGCCAGCAGTTTGGGGGCAGTTGACTATGGCTACACCTTC. It encodes CASSLGAVDYGYTF.

The J gene is TRBJ2-1, the V gene TRBV6-5; D is perhaps TRBD2 (6 bases). Germline V gene lookup returns CDR1 MNHEY and CDR2 SVGAGI. The CDR3 runs 16 residues. Trimming removed 0 bases at V and 5 bases at J, with 14 bases between. The CDR3 bases are TGTGCCAGCAGTTACTCGATCGGCGGGACCCACAATGAGCAGTTCTTC. This codes for CASSYSIGGTHNEQFF.

This clonotype showed up just a few times. This chain connects TRBV4-1 to TRBJ2-5; D is perhaps TRBD1 or TRBD2 (6 bases each). The germline V gene has CDR1 MGHRA and CDR2 YSYEKL. Trimming shortened V by 4 bases and J by 1 base, and 16 bases separated the two germline ends. The CDR3 is 16 residues long. Here the CDR3 DNA reads TGCGCCAGCAGCCGCCCGGGGACGGGGGCCCAAGAGACCCAGTACTTC. Amino acid sequence: CASSRPGTGAQETQYF.

The chain joins TRBV20-1 to TRBJ2-7; TRBD2 aligns across 10 bases. This CDR3 is built from 16 residues. Germline lookup yields CDR1 DFQATT and CDR2 SNEGSKA (reference sequence). V was clipped by 0 bases and J by 5 bases; unmatched bases: 10. CDR3 region: CSARETGTSASHEQYF. CDR3 nucleotides: TGCAGTGCTAGAGAAACCGGGACTAGCGCTTCCCACGAGCAGTACTTC.

V gene TRBV25-1 combines with J gene TRBJ2-4; weak D call: TRBD2 (6 bases). Trimming left V 6 bases short and J 0 bases short, with 9 bases between. The CDR3 sequence is 14 residues long. The germline V gene encodes CDR1 MGHDK and CDR2 SYGVNS. CDR3 nucleotide sequence: TGTGCCAGCAGCGGGGGTCTAGCCAAAAACATTCAGTACTTC. Protein product: CASSGGLAKNIQYF.

This chain links TRBV5-1 with TRBJ2-5, with 9 nucleotides matching TRBD1. From germline, CDR1 is SGHRS and CDR2 YFSETQ. The CDR3 spans 14 residues. V lost 8 bases, J lost 4 bases, and 9 bases stayed unmatched. For the CDR3, the DNA is TGCGCCAGTACAGGGGGCGCGTCGGGAGAGACCCAGTACTTC. It translates to CASTGGASGETQYF.

The V call is TRBV28, the J call TRBJ2-7; no firm D call. The length of the CDR3 is 15 residues. Germline V gene sequence: CDR1 MDHEN, CDR2 SYDVKM. V gave up 2 bases and J gave up 5 bases, with 16 bases separating them. The CDR3 region has the DNA TGTGCCAGCAGTTTAAAGGGATGGGGTGGCAACGAGCAGTACTTC. The encoded protein is CASSLKGWGGNEQYF.

The rearrangement links TRBV9 to TRBJ2-7; 7 bases match TRBD2. From germline, CDR1 is SGDLS and CDR2 YYNGEE. Unmatched junction bases numbered 5, after V lost 2 bases and J lost 0 bases. The CDR3 runs to 15 residues. CDR3 DNA: TGTGCCAGCAGCGTCACCGGGGGGTCCTCCTACGAGCAGTACTTC. Encoded protein: CASSVTGGSSYEQYF.

The genes are TRBV27 and TRBJ1-3; weak D call: TRBD1 (5 bases). This CDR3 region has 15 residues. Trimming cost V 2 bases and J 1 base, with 9 bases left between them. CDR1 is MNHEY, CDR2 SMNVEV, per germline (reference sequence). DNA of the CDR3: TGTGCCAGCAGTTTAAAGGGGTGGTCTGGAAACACCATATATTTT. Amino acids: CASSLKGWSGNTIYF.

This clonotype was seen only once. This chain uses TRBV4-2 with TRBJ2-7; possibly TRBD1 or TRBD2 for D (5 bases each). The CDR3 is 14 amino acids. The germline gives CDR1 LGHNA, CDR2 YNFKEQ. Deletions cut 1 base from V and 1 base from J, with 8 bases between. CDR3 nucleotides: TGTGCCAGCAGCCAAGGGGACCGTTCCTACGAGCAGTACTTC. Translating gives CASSQGDRSYEQYF.

This clonotype has a handful of counts. The V call is TRBV24-1, the J call TRBJ2-5; TRBD2 matches 8 bases. In germline, CDR1 is KGHDR, CDR2 SFDVKD. CDR3 length: 17 residues. After removal of 4 bases from V and 2 bases from J, the junction contained 11 bases not matched to a gene. CDR3 sequence: CATSDRPGLDPQETQYF. The CDR3 nucleotides are TGTGCCACCAGTGACCGCCCGGGACTAGACCCACAAGAGACCCAGTACTTC.

This clonotype showed up just a few times. The chain employs TRBV6-6 and TRBJ2-2; 8 bases are a match to TRBD2. The V gene end was trimmed by 6 bases and the J gene end by 5 bases; junction bases not matched to a gene: 11. The CDR3 runs 16 residues. Germline assignment: CDR1 MNHNY and CDR2 SVGAGI (reference sequence). In DNA form, the CDR3 reads TGTGCCAGCAGGAAGCTGACCGGGACTAGGACCGGGGAGCTGTTTTTT. Residues: CASRKLTGTRTGELFF.